One and the same sample provided the 9 T cell receptor beta chains below, sequenced in a study of T cell repertoires in cytomegalovirus infection. Using its own MiXCR run on the reads, TCRdb lists one record per CDR3 protein. The sample lists hundreds of thousands of distinct CDR3 sequences, approximately 25% occurring once. The sequencing sample was made of CD8+ T cells from PBMCs. Receptors originate from a human donor in good health (CMV status not recorded). Some clones in this sample may be carry-over from other donors' samples.

There are a few counts of this clonotype. The chain combines TRBV9 with TRBJ1-2, with unresolved D. The V end lost 3 bases, the J end lost 4 bases, and 10 bases lay between the germline ends. The CDR3 contains 13 residues. Germline V CDR1 and CDR2: SGDLS, YYNGEE. The CDR3: CASSDPGGYGYTF. The CDR3, as DNA: TGTGCCAGCAGCGATCCTGGAGGCTATGGCTACACCTTC.

The chain's CDR3 is CASQRSNEKLFF. In nucleotides, the CDR3 is TGTGCCAGCCAGCGCTCTAATGAAAAACTGTTTTTT. This chain connects TRBV12-3 or TRBV12-4 to TRBJ1-4; no definite D call. Trimming left V 8 bases short and J 3 bases short, with 7 bases between. This CDR3 region has 12 residues.

This clonotype was recorded only once. This chain links TRBV29-1 with TRBJ2-1; 8 bases are a match to TRBD2. V was pared by 7 bases and J by 15 bases, with 8 bases of the junction left unmatched. Germline V gene data show CDR1 as SQVTM and CDR2 as ANQGSEA. This CDR3 is 10 amino acids long. The CDR3 DNA follows: TGCAGCGACGGGGGGGACACCGCGTTCTTC. Translated, it gives CSDGGDTAFF.

This clonotype was recorded many times. The chain is built from TRBV7-9 and TRBJ2-1; the D gene is possibly TRBD1 (5 bases). Germline assignment: CDR1 SEHNR and CDR2 FQNEAQ (reference sequence). V shed 5 bases and J shed 8 bases, with 19 bases lying between them. The length of the CDR3 is 15 residues. The CDR3 sequence is CASSPPQGRIDEQFF. DNA of the CDR3: TGTGCCAGCAGCCCTCCGCAGGGTAGGATCGATGAGCAGTTCTTC.

The sample holds many counts of this clonotype. The chain has TRBV28 and TRBJ1-3; tentatively, D is TRBD1 (5 bases). Between the trimmed V and J ends, which lost 6 bases and 0 bases, there was a span of 12 bases. Germline V lookup: CDR1 MDHEN, CDR2 SYDVKM. The CDR3 sequence is 15 residues long. CDR3 in amino acids: CASSPEGTSGNTIYF. The CDR3 DNA follows: TGTGCCAGCAGCCCCGAGGGGACCTCTGGAAACACCATATATTTT.

The chain couples TRBV7-4 to TRBJ1-5; possible D gene TRBD1, 5 bases. The DNA end favors TRBJ2-3, so the J call may be wrong. The CDR3 extends over 13 amino acids. CDR1 is SGHVT, CDR2 SQSDAQ, per germline. CDR3 sequence (DNA): TGTGCCAGCAGCTTAGCGCAGGGTCAGCCCCAGTATTTT. This gives the protein CASSLAQGQPQYF.

This clonotype was seen at least ten times. This chain links TRBV7-6 with TRBJ2-7; D unresolved. Germline V gene lookup returns CDR1 SGHVS and CDR2 FNYEAQ. V was pared by 3 bases and J by 3 bases, with 15 bases between. This CDR3 is 15 amino acids long. The CDR3 here is CASSFEVGNYYEQYV. Written as DNA, the CDR3 is TGTGCCAGCAGCTTCGAGGTTGGCAATTACTACGAGCAGTACGTC.

This clonotype occurred a few times. This chain uses TRBV11-3 with TRBJ2-2; a possible D gene is TRBD2 (5 bases). CDR1 and CDR2 (germline): SGHNT, YENEEA. The CDR3 runs 15 residues. Trimming took 4 bases from V and 4 from J, leaving 13 bases between them. The DNA of the CDR3 is TGTGCCAGCAGCTCGAGGCAAGAGGGCACCGGGGAGCTGTTTTTT. This encodes CASSSRQEGTGELFF. Full variable domain (outside the CDR3, taken from reference TRBV11-3 and TRBJ2-2): EAGVVQSPRYKIIEKKQPVAFWCNPISGHNTLYWYLQNLGQGPELLIRYENEEAVDDSQLPKDRFSAERLKGVDSTLKIQPAELGDSAVYLCASSSRQEGTGELFFGEGSRLTVL.

This clonotype was detected only a few times. The chain is built from TRBV27 and TRBJ2-3; 7 nucleotides match TRBD1. This CDR3 has 12 amino acids. The junction had 1 base not matched to a gene; V was cut back by 8 bases and J by 2 bases. Per the germline V gene, CDR1 is MNHEY and CDR2 is SMNVEV (reference sequence). CDR3 in amino acids: CASGQVTDTQYF. The CDR3 nucleotides are TGTGCCAGCGGACAGGTCACAGATACGCAGTATTTT.